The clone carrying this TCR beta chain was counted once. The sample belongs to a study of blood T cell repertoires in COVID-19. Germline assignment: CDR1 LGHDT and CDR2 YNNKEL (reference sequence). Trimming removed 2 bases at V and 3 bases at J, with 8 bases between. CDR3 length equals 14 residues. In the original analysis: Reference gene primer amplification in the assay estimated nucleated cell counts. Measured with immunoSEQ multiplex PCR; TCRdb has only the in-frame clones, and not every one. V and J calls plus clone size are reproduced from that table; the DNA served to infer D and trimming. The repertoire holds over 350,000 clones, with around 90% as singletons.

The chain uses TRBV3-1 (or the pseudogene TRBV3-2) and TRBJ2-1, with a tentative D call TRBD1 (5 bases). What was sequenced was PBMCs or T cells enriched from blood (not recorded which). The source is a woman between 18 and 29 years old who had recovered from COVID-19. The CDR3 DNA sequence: TGTGCCAGCAGCCAAAGGACACGCTACAATGAGCAGTTCTTC. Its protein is CASSQRTRYNEQFF.